Below, one T cell receptor beta chain is given with its context. The antigen is undetermined. A junction end diverges from the germline sequence, so it may reflect a read error. Additional DNA sequences in this sample encode the identical CDR3. The data stem from a study of shared clonotypes between healthy human individuals. Study in general: There were three CD4 naive, three CD4 memory, two CD8 naive and one CD8 memory plates per donor. Study outcomes and limitations: Memory subsets had estimated richness that was generally smaller than that of naive subsets.

Clones were sequenced by immunoSEQ multiplex PCR, and TCRdb holds only the in-frame ones, with some missing. The repertoire holds about 2.3 million clones, around 90% seen once, with around 0.38% in the top ten. The study drew all its donors from Caucasian adults living in Nashville, Tennessee. This CDR3 is 14 amino acids long. Germline V gene lookup returns CDR1 SGHRS and CDR2 YFSETQ. The chain joins TRBV5-1 to TRBJ2-5, with D perhaps matching TRBD2 (5 bases). Specimen: naive CD4+ T cells from PBMCs. The subset denotes: CD45RA+ positively selected. The receptor comes from a man aged 18 to 35 in good health. Some clones in this sample may be carry-over from other donors' samples. CDR3 in DNA: TGCGCCAGCAGCTTGTCGGGGAATGGGGAGACCCAATACTTC. It codes for CASSLSGNGETQYF. Filled out from reference TRBV5-1 and TRBJ2-5, the complete variable domain reads KAGVTQTPRYLIKTRGQQVTLSCSPISGHRSVSWYQQTPGQGLQFLFEYFSETQRNKGNFPGRFSGRQFSNSRSEMNVSTLELGDSALYLCASSLSGNGETQYFGPGTRLLVL.